This T cell receptor (beta chain) was found in a study of T cells in localized non-small cell lung cancer. TCRdb's copy holds only in-frame clones and misses some; the assay was immunoSEQ multiplex PCR. The sample shows approximately 1,500 clones, about 27% of them seen only once. Adjacent lung was taken at least 2 cm from the tumor margin, free of atypia. The germline V gene has CDR1 SGHNT and CDR2 YENEEA. The CDR3 consists of 15 residues. The ends were cut back, 3 bases at V and 0 bases at J, with 9 bases in the middle. General observations from the study: There were a median around 57 of the top 100 tumor clones appearing in adjacent lung. Longer overall survival was seen with higher T cell density measured in blood.

Comment on this clone: Its antigen remains unknown.

The receptor comes from a man aged 40-75 years with stage II squamous cell lung carcinoma. The input for sequencing was normal lung tissue next to the tumor, taken before any cancer treatment. The chain joins TRBV11-3 to TRBJ1-3; D may be TRBD1 (6 bases). CDR3 residues: CASSFGQHSGNTIYF. The CDR3 DNA reads TGTGCCAGCAGCTTCGGACAGCACTCTGGAAACACCATATATTTT.